This TCR beta chain derives from a study of blood T cell repertoires in COVID-19. Participants had their cohort set by participant-reported clinical history. Two negative PCRs, clearance, or symptom resolution characterized the recovered Cohort 3 donors. In the original workflow: Cell counts per sample came from amplifying reference gene primers. Here immunoSEQ multiplex PCR was the method, and the copy in TCRdb shows in-frame clones only, minus some. V, J and clone size reflect that table, while D and trimming were determined from the DNA. The data contain 450,000 to 500,000 clones, around 87% of them singletons. The TCR originated in a woman aged 18-30 years who had recovered from COVID-19. Sequencing was carried out using PBMCs or T cells enriched from blood (not recorded which).

CDR3 sequence reads: CASSVDAGIRRYTF. CDR3 bases: TGTGCCAGCAGCGTCGATGCAGGGATTCGCCGCTACACCTTC. This chain connects TRBV9 to TRBJ1-2; possibly TRBD1 for D (5 bases). Trimming stripped 2 bases from V and 9 bases from J, with 17 bases between. This CDR3 is 14 amino acids long. Looked up from germline, CDR1 is SGDLS and CDR2 is YYNGEE.